Sequencing of this TCR beta chain was carried out in a study of T cells after somatic rescue of genetic block. Profiling relied on immunoSEQ multiplex PCR, and the TCRdb table lists in-frame clones only, not all of them. The data contain approximately 110,000 clones, approximately 90% of them singletons. The CDR3 is 16 residues long. The germline V and J ends were trimmed by 1 base and 3 bases, with 16 bases remaining between them. Germline V gene sequence: CDR1 SGHDT, CDR2 YYEEEE. The receptor's source is a woman under 30. The sample consisted of peripheral blood mononuclear cells (PBMCs). V gene TRBV5-6 combines with J gene TRBJ1-2; a weak D match, TRBD1 (5 bases). The CDR3 here is CASSLSGSGTDYGYTF. CDR3 coding DNA: TGTGCCAGCAGCTTGTCTGGTTCAGGGACCGACTATGGCTACACCTTC.